This T cell receptor beta chain appears in the sequencing data of a study of cytomegalovirus exposure and HLA in healthy donors. Broader study findings: One cluster of highly shared sequence variants probably arose as a sequencing artifact. Both high specificity and high sensitivity reportedly marked the classifier's diagnosis of cytomegalovirus status. With DRB1 most and HLA-C fewest, TCR association rates differed between HLA loci in a later analysis.

PCR employed 60 Vbeta and 13 Jbeta primers. TCRdb keeps only in-frame clones here, not all; method: immunoSEQ multiplex PCR. Among about 130,000 clones listed, roughly 78% were seen once. On this clone itself: Its antigen is currently unknown.

Sequencing used PBMCs. The receptor was isolated from a man in his thirties or forties in good health.

For the CDR3, the DNA is TGTGCCAGTAGTAACCCCCTGGGACAGAGCACAGATACGCAGTATTTT. Its protein product is CASSNPLGQSTDTQYF. The chain is built from TRBV19 and TRBJ2-3; 7 nucleotides agree with TRBD1. CDR1 and CDR2 (germline): LNHDA, SQIVND (reference sequence). CDR3 size: 16 residues. V lost 4 bases to trimming and J lost 0 bases; unmatched junction nucleotides: 7.